These T cell receptor beta chains were read from a single sample in a study of T cells after yellow fever vaccination. TCRdb re-called the 5' RACE reads through MiXCR, storing one row per CDR3 protein. This table has hundreds of thousands of distinct CDR3 sequences, roughly 14% appearing once. The specimen comprised PBMCs, sampled on the day of the yellow fever booster vaccination. Receptors originate from a man aged 25-40 years who received the YFV17D yellow fever vaccine. Each CDR3 is given with its conserved first and last residue. The D gene is left open where the match is weak. Rows may omit the clone size; those that give it use once, few, many or a size class.

abundance,v_gene,j_gene,d_gene,CDR3aa,CDR3nt
few,TRBV10-3,TRBJ2-7,TRBD2,CAIRGGTSSYEQYF,TGTGCCATCAGGGGGGGGACGAGCTCCTACGAGCAGTACTTC
few,TRBV6-2/TRBV6-3,TRBJ2-1,NA,CASGDDPPGNEQFF,TGTGCCAGCGGGGACGACCCCCCGGGCAATGAGCAGTTCTTC
NA,TRBV5-1,TRBJ2-7,TRBD1,CASSYRQGPHEQYF,TGCGCCAGCAGCTACCGACAGGGACCCCACGAGCAGTACTTC
NA,TRBV7-8,TRBJ2-1,NA,CASSWQGGRSGSYEQFF,TGTGCCAGCAGCTGGCAGGGGGGGAGAAGCGGGAGCTATGAGCAGTTCTTC
NA,TRBV7-2,TRBJ2-7,TRBD1,CASSLTGTGVYEQYF,TGTGCCAGCAGCTTAACTGGGACAGGGGTGTACGAGCAGTACTTC
few,TRBV3-1,TRBJ2-1,TRBD2,CASSQRTSGWSSYNEQFF,TGTGCCAGCAGCCAGCGGACTAGCGGGTGGAGCTCCTACAATGAGCAGTTCTTC
NA,TRBV5-1,TRBJ2-7,NA,CASSLEGGSEQYF,TGCGCCAGCAGCTTGGAGGGGGGGAGCGAGCAGTACTTC
many,TRBV5-4,TRBJ2-2,NA,CASSSASDNANTGELFF,TGTGCCAGCAGCTCAGCTAGCGATAACGCGAACACCGGGGAGCTGTTTTTT
NA,TRBV5-1,TRBJ2-5,NA,CASSGGRNQETQYF,TGCGCCAGCAGCGGGGGACGCAACCAAGAGACCCAGTACTTC
NA,TRBV4-3,TRBJ2-5,NA,CASSQEIRETQYF,TGCGCCAGCAGCCAAGAAATTAGAGAGACCCAGTACTTC
few,TRBV27,TRBJ2-3,NA,CASSEGSYSSDTQYF,TGTGCCAGCAGCGAGGGGTCCTATTCATCAGATACGCAGTATTTT
NA,TRBV12-3/TRBV12-4,TRBJ2-7,NA,CASRGSGSSYEQYF,TGTGCCAGCAGGGGAAGCGGGTCCTCCTACGAGCAGTACTTC
few,TRBV9,TRBJ2-1,NA,CASSVASVGSRGEQFF,TGTGCCAGCAGCGTAGCAAGCGTTGGTAGCCGGGGTGAGCAGTTCTTC
NA,TRBV14,TRBJ2-1,NA,CASSQDIGGGQFF,TGTGCCAGCAGCCAAGATATCGGCGGTGGGCAGTTCTTC
many,TRBV5-1,TRBJ2-1,NA,CASSLEVYNEQFF,TGCGCCAGCAGCTTGGAGGTCTACAATGAGCAGTTCTTC
NA,TRBV5-1,TRBJ2-3,TRBD1,CASSLGIGTVDTDTQYF,TGCGCCAGCAGCTTAGGGATCGGGACAGTTGACACAGATACGCAGTATTTT
NA,TRBV28,TRBJ1-1,NA,CASSLGRLTEAFF,TGTGCCAGCAGTTTGGGCAGGCTCACTGAAGCTTTCTTT
NA,TRBV7-9,TRBJ2-5,NA,CASSLGRQIQETQYF,TGTGCCAGCAGCTTAGGTCGACAGATACAAGAGACCCAGTACTTC
NA,TRBV10-3,TRBJ2-1,TRBD1,CAISESGQGRPYNEQFF,TGTGCCATCAGTGAGTCGGGACAGGGAAGGCCCTACAATGAGCAGTTCTTC
NA,TRBV10-2,TRBJ2-7,NA,CASSEGSSYEQYF,TGCGCCAGCAGTGAGGGATCTTCCTACGAGCAGTACTTC
few,TRBV9,TRBJ1-4,TRBD1,CASSVVGTGNEKLFF,TGTGCCAGCAGCGTAGTGGGGACAGGAAATGAAAAACTGTTTTTT
NA,TRBV6-2/TRBV6-3,TRBJ2-1,NA,CASSSGAGDLYHEQFF,TGTGCCAGCAGTTCAGGGGCGGGGGATCTTTACCATGAGCAGTTCTTC
many,TRBV5-5,TRBJ1-5,TRBD1,CASSSLVLTGGHQPQHF,TGTGCCAGCAGCTCCCTAGTCTTGACAGGGGGCCATCAGCCCCAGCATTTT
NA,TRBV6-2/TRBV6-3,TRBJ1-2,NA,CASSYSRTYGYTF,TGTGCCAGCAGTTACTCGAGGACCTATGGCTACACCTTC
few,TRBV7-2,TRBJ2-2,NA,CASSFMNTGELFF,TGTGCCAGCAGCTTTATGAACACCGGGGAGCTGTTTTTT
many,TRBV6-5,TRBJ2-3,TRBD1,CASSYSDRGRPDTQYF,TGTGCCAGCAGTTACTCCGACAGGGGGCGACCAGATACGCAGTATTTT
NA,TRBV27,TRBJ2-2,NA,CASSLRQFTGELFF,TGTGCCAGCAGTTTAAGACAGTTCACCGGGGAGCTGTTTTTT
NA,TRBV25-1,TRBJ1-3,NA,CASSKTGVEGNTIYF,TGTGCCAGCAGTAAAACTGGGGTTGAGGGAAACACCATATATTTT
few,TRBV7-9,TRBJ1-4,NA,CASSELRGKLFF,TGTGCCAGCAGCGAACTCAGGGGAAAACTGTTTTTT
NA,TRBV4-2,TRBJ2-7,TRBD2,CASSQSGSYFSYEQYF,TGTGCCAGCAGCCAAAGCGGGAGTTACTTCTCCTACGAGCAGTACTTC
few,TRBV30,TRBJ1-4,TRBD1,CAGRGTGSEKLFF,TGTGCCGGACGTGGGACAGGGTCCGAAAAACTGTTTTTT
NA,TRBV6-2/TRBV6-3,TRBJ2-7,TRBD2,CASSLRLAGGVYEQYF,TGTGCCAGCAGCCTTCGGCTAGCGGGAGGCGTCTACGAGCAGTACTTC
few,TRBV6-5,TRBJ2-3,NA,CASSYNRGGRDTQYF,TGTGCCAGCAGTTACAACAGGGGGGGACGGGATACGCAGTATTTT
NA,TRBV6-2/TRBV6-3,TRBJ2-5,NA,CASSYLPSPTLETQYF,TGTGCCAGCAGTTATTTACCTTCGCCAACGTTAGAGACCCAGTACTTC
few,TRBV18,TRBJ2-1,TRBD2,CASSPPRTSGTRNEQFF,TGTGCCAGCTCACCACCCCGGACTAGCGGGACAAGAAATGAGCAGTTCTTC
NA,TRBV5-4,TRBJ1-5,TRBD1,CASSLGGQGAGQPQHF,TGTGCCAGCAGCTTGGGGGGACAGGGGGCTGGTCAGCCCCAGCATTTT
NA,TRBV18,TRBJ2-3,NA,CASSPETDRITDTQYF,TGTGCCAGCTCACCAGAAACAGATCGGATCACAGATACGCAGTATTTT
few,TRBV19,TRBJ1-1,TRBD1,CASKYRGSAEAFF,TGTGCCAGTAAATACAGGGGGTCTGCTGAAGCTTTCTTT
NA,TRBV2,TRBJ2-7,TRBD2,CASSPTSVNSYEQYF,TGTGCCAGCAGTCCGACTAGCGTAAACTCCTACGAGCAGTACTTC
once,TRBV12-3/TRBV12-4,TRBJ2-1,NA,CASSLTQQVRQFF,TGTGCCAGCAGTTTAACCCAACAAGTAAGGCAGTTCTTC
NA,TRBV5-1,TRBJ1-1,TRBD1,CASQTGEGTEAFF,TGCGCCAGCCAGACAGGGGAGGGGACTGAAGCTTTCTTT